Presented here are 18 T cell receptor beta chains from one specimen sequenced in a study of CD8+ T cells in alopecia areata. Reverse transcription of extracted RNA yielded cDNA, which provided the sequencing template. Measured with immunoSEQ multiplex PCR; TCRdb has only the in-frame clones, and not every one. The sample holds fewer than 200,000 clones; about 60% are singletons and the top ten take roughly 12%. Treatment given: oral pan-JAK inhibitor, 5-10 mg twice daily. Sequencing used CD8+ T cells sorted from blood, obtained at week 24, from a patient treated with tofacitinib. All receptors come from a human donor with alopecia areata.

This clone was seen more than once but under ten times. The chain links TRBV10-3 to TRBJ1-3; D gene ambiguous. V shed 0 bases and J shed 10 bases, with 19 bases lying between them. Germline V gene sequence: CDR1 ENHRY, CDR2 SYGVKD. This CDR3 comprises 16 residues. Here the CDR3 reads CAISESVGPPPGTIYF. Here the CDR3 DNA reads TGTGCCATCAGTGAGTCGGTTGGTCCTCCTCCTGGGACCATATATTTT.

This clone appeared a few times. The chain carries TRBV5-1 and TRBJ2-1; 12 positions match TRBD1. The CDR3 totals 17 residues. Germline-derived CDR1 and CDR2 are SGHRS and YFSETQ. J gave up 8 bases and V 2 bases, and 11 bases lay outside the gene matches. The CDR3 here is CASSLWGPGQGADEQFF. The DNA of the CDR3 is TGCGCCAGCAGCTTATGGGGACCGGGACAGGGGGCCGATGAGCAGTTCTTC.

The CDR3 bases are TGTGCCAGCAGCTTGTCAGGTAATGAGCAGTTCTTC. Translated: CASSLSGNEQFF. The chain uses TRBV5-6 and TRBJ2-1, with unresolved D. Germline V lookup: CDR1 SGHDT, CDR2 YYEEEE. Trimming shortened V by 1 base and J by 7 bases, and 6 bases separated the two germline ends. CDR3 size: 12 residues.

This chain links TRBV6-5 with TRBJ2-7; either TRBD1 or TRBD2 may fit D (5 bases each). CDR1 and CDR2 from the germline V gene are MNHEY and SVGAGI. V was pared by 2 bases and J by 1 base, with 9 bases between. This CDR3 is built from 14 residues. Here the CDR3 DNA reads TGTGCCAGCAGTTACGAGGGGAATTCCTACGAGCAGTACTTC. It specifies CASSYEGNSYEQYF.

This chain connects TRBV9 to TRBJ1-1, with 7 bases lining up with TRBD1. The CDR3 length is 13 residues. Germline V gene lookup returns CDR1 SGDLS and CDR2 YYNGEE. The trim removed 1 base at V and 5 bases at J, leaving 2 bases unmatched. For the CDR3, the DNA is TGTGCCAGCAGCGTACCAGGGGGGACTGAAGCTTTCTTT. Encoded protein: CASSVPGGTEAFF.

The V gene is TRBV13, the J gene TRBJ2-2; 9 bases are shared with TRBD1. V was clipped by 5 bases and J by 9 bases; unmatched bases: 10. The germline V gene has CDR1 PRHDT and CDR2 FYEKMQ (reference sequence). The CDR3 is made up of 15 amino acids. Written as DNA, the CDR3 is TGTGCCAGCAGCCGAGGGACAGGGCAGACCTGGGAGCTGTTTTTT. It encodes CASSRGTGQTWELFF.

The CDR3 DNA sequence: TGTGCCAGCAGCCTTGGACAGTACTACGAGCAGTACTTC. Its translation: CASSLGQYYEQYF. The gene calls are TRBV7-6 and TRBJ2-7; TRBD1 is a possible D gene (6 bases). The length of the CDR3 is 13 residues. Looked up from germline, CDR1 is SGHVS and CDR2 is FNYEAQ. V was clipped by 5 bases and J by 3 bases, with 11 bases between them. Filled out from reference TRBV7-6 and TRBJ2-7, the complete variable domain reads GAGVSQSPRYKVTKRGQDVALRCDPISGHVSLYWYRQALGQGPEFLTYFNYEAQQDKSGLPNDRFSAERPEGSISTLTIQRTEQRDSAMYRCASSLGQYYEQYFGPGTRLTVT.

Notes on this clone: Relative to the germline gene, one junction end is altered; a read error may explain this. V and J are TRBV4-1 and TRBJ2-7, with 9 bases lining up with TRBD1. The CDR3 is 15 residues long. Germline CDR1 and CDR2: MGHRA and YSYEKL. DNA for the CDR3: TGCGCCAGCAGCGAAGACAGGGGGGGGGCTTTCGAGCAGTACTTC. This sequence encodes CASSEDRGGAFEQYF.

J is TRBJ2-7 and V is TRBV2; no reliable D call. Per germline, CDR1 SNHLY and CDR2 FYNNEI. The length of the CDR3 is 14 residues. V shed 2 bases and J shed 2 bases, with 10 bases lying between them. In DNA, the CDR3 is TGTGCCAGCAGTGAACCTGGCTTAGCCTACGAGCAGTACTTC. Protein: CASSEPGLAYEQYF.

This clone has only a few counts. The CDR3 region has the DNA TGTGCCAGCAGCGGACCCTATAGCAATCAGCCCCAGCATTTT. It translates to CASSGPYSNQPQHF. The chain employs TRBV7-9 and TRBJ1-5; D uncertain. Germline V gene data show CDR1 as SEHNR and CDR2 as FQNEAQ (reference sequence). V shed 5 bases and J shed 0 bases, with 8 bases lying between them. This CDR3 region has 14 residues.

The chain uses TRBV27 and TRBJ1-4; D remains ambiguous. CDR3 length equals 13 residues. CDR1 and CDR2 from the germline V gene are MNHEY and SMNVEV (reference sequence). V lost 3 bases, J lost 8 bases, and 10 bases lay in between. Written as DNA, the CDR3 is TGTGCCAGCAGTTTGTACATCGGAGAAAAACTGTTTTTT. It translates to CASSLYIGEKLFF.

The rearrangement uses TRBV19 and TRBJ2-7; D may be TRBD2 (5 bases). The CDR3 sequence is 12 residues long. Per the germline V gene, CDR1 is LNHDA and CDR2 is SQIVND (reference sequence). Trimming removed 6 bases from V and 7 bases from J, with 13 bases in between. CDR3 residues: CASRSGRGEQYF. DNA of the CDR3: TGTGCCAGTAGATCAGGACGGGGAGAGCAGTACTTC.

This clone was found a few times. The rearrangement uses TRBV19 and TRBJ1-1; no firm D call. Germline values: CDR1 LNHDA, CDR2 SQIVND (reference sequence). V was clipped by 8 bases and J by 6 bases, with 13 bases between them. This CDR3 comprises 12 residues. The CDR3 loop reads CASRNGLSEAFF. CDR3 bases: TGTGCCAGTCGAAACGGGCTCTCTGAAGCTTTCTTT.

This clone was seen only a few times. This rearrangement joins TRBV27 to TRBJ1-2; D gene ambiguous. Germline CDR1 and CDR2: MNHEY and SMNVEV (reference sequence). This CDR3 is built from 15 residues. Trimming left V 2 bases short and J 0 bases short, with 10 bases between. Here the CDR3 reads CASSLHPAANYGYTF. The DNA for the CDR3 is TGTGCCAGCAGTTTACACCCGGCAGCTAACTATGGCTACACCTTC.

In this sample, this clone turned up a few times. The sample holds other DNA sequences that translate to the same CDR3. Written as DNA, the CDR3 is TGCAGCGTTGGGGGAAATGAGCAGTTCTTC. Translated, it gives CSVGGNEQFF. The chain has TRBV29-1 and TRBJ2-1; D gene ambiguous. This CDR3 is built from 10 residues. The V gene's germline CDR1 is SQVTM and CDR2 ANQGSEA. V lost 4 bases and J lost 7, with 5 bases in between.

The CDR3 here is CASSTLAGGLYEQYF. The DNA for the CDR3 is TGTGCCAGTAGTACGCTAGCGGGGGGGCTGTACGAGCAGTACTTC. The chain uses TRBV19 and TRBJ2-7, with TRBD2 matching over 12 bases. From germline, CDR1 is LNHDA and CDR2 SQIVND (reference sequence). The length of the CDR3 is 15 residues. Losses at the gene ends were 4 bases for V and 4 bases for J; bases not matched to a gene: 5.

The rearrangement joins TRBV5-1 to TRBJ1-1, with 8 bases lining up with TRBD1. The V segment lost 6 bases and the J segment 10 bases; nucleotides outside the gene matches: 5. This CDR3 contains 11 residues. Germline CDR1 is SGHRS and CDR2 is YFSETQ. The CDR3 protein is CASTGGLGAFF. DNA of the CDR3: TGCGCCAGCACAGGGGGCTTAGGAGCTTTCTTT. Drawing the rest from reference TRBV5-1 and TRBJ1-1, the complete variable domain is KAGVTQTPRYLIKTRGQQVTLSCSPISGHRSVSWYQQTPGQGLQFLFEYFSETQRNKGNFPGRFSGRQFSNSRSEMNVSTLELGDSALYLCASTGGLGAFFGQGTRLTVV.

Only a few counts were recorded for this clone. This chain links TRBV28 with TRBJ1-3; D gene unclear. The CDR3 contains 15 residues. Per the germline V gene, CDR1 is MDHEN and CDR2 is SYDVKM. V was shortened by 6 bases and J by 0 bases, with 12 bases between the two germline ends. The DNA for the CDR3 is TGTGCCAGCAGAGAACTGCAGAGCTCTGGAAACACCATATATTTT. Protein: CASRELQSSGNTIYF. Together with reference TRBV28 and TRBJ1-3, the CDR3 gives the full variable domain: DVKVTQSSRYLVKRTGEKVFLECVQDMDHENMFWYRQDPGLGLRLIYFSYDVKMKEKGDIPEGYSVSREKKERFSLILESASTNQTSMYLCASRELQSSGNTIYFGEGSWLTVV.